This passage covers 15 T cell receptor beta chains from one sample sequenced in a study of cytomegalovirus exposure and HLA in healthy donors. The PCR employed 60 Vbeta primers together with 13 Jbeta primers. This table comes from immunoSEQ multiplex PCR, and its TCRdb copy is limited to in-frame clones, with some not included. Of around 190,000 clones in the sample, roughly 87% were seen once. Source material: PBMCs. The receptors come from a boy between 2 and 10 years old in good health and CMV-seronegative.

The gene calls are TRBV7-8 and TRBJ1-5; 10 nucleotides agree with TRBD1. Per the germline V gene, CDR1 is SGHVS and CDR2 is FQNEAQ. V gave up 2 bases and J gave up 5 bases; unmatched junction bases: 3. This CDR3 contains 15 residues. The CDR3 here is CASSLRTGGHQPQHF. The CDR3 DNA reads as TGTGCCAGCAGCTTACGGACAGGGGGACATCAGCCCCAGCATTTT.

This clone was detected once. This chain links TRBV9 with TRBJ1-1, with D maybe TRBD1 (5 bases). CDR3 length: 13 residues. With 4 bases removed from V and 10 bases from J, the gap between germline ends came to 17 bases. Germline V gene data show CDR1 as SGDLS and CDR2 as YYNGEE. The CDR3 sequence is CASSLGVTGGAFF. The CDR3 DNA reads as TGTGCCAGCAGCCTAGGGGTTACGGGGGGAGCTTTCTTT. Combining the CDR3 with reference TRBV9 and TRBJ1-1 gives the whole variable domain DSGVTQTPKHLITATGQRVTLRCSPRSGDLSVYWYQQSLDQGLQFLIQYYNGEERAKGNILERFSAQQFPDLHSELNLSSLELGDSALYFCASSLGVTGGAFFGQGTRLTVV.

J is TRBJ2-5 and V is TRBV6-1; D gene uncertain. The germline gives CDR1 MNHNS, CDR2 SASEGT. The CDR3 has 12 amino acids. Trimming took off 7 bases at V and 2 bases at J, with 8 bases between the two ends. CDR3 bases: TGTGCCAGCAACCGGGTTCAAGAGACCCAGTACTTC. As protein: CASNRVQETQYF.

The chain recombines TRBV28 with TRBJ1-4, with a tentative D call TRBD1 (5 bases). Germline V gene sequence: CDR1 MDHEN, CDR2 SYDVKM. The CDR3 totals 12 residues. V lost 2 bases to trimming and J lost 8 bases, with 6 bases between them. This CDR3 is CASSLGGEKLFF. The CDR3 bases are TGTGCCAGCAGTTTAGGGGGGGAAAAACTGTTTTTT.

The chain has TRBV5-1 and TRBJ2-3; D is perhaps TRBD1 (5 bases). This CDR3 has 14 residues. The ends were cut back, 3 bases at V and 1 base at J, with 9 bases in the middle. Germline loops: CDR1 SGHRS, CDR2 YFSETQ. The CDR3 region has the DNA TGCGCCAGCAGCTCACAGGACCGCACAGATACGCAGTATTTT. The encoded protein is CASSSQDRTDTQYF.

This clone was seen only once. V and J are TRBV11-3 and TRBJ2-3, with 10 bases matching TRBD2. Germline V gene lookup returns CDR1 SGHNT and CDR2 YENEEA. V trimming: 1 base; J trimming: 2 bases; junction bases outside the gene matches: 15. CDR3 size: 20 residues. CDR3 DNA: TGTGCCAGCAGCTTAGGATTGAGTCTAGCGGGGGAACGAGACACAGATACGCAGTATTTT. It encodes CASSLGLSLAGERDTDTQYF.

The V call is TRBV14, the J call TRBJ1-2, with unresolved D. Germline CDR1 reads SGHDN; CDR2 reads FVKESK. V was shortened by 0 bases and J by 4 bases, with 12 bases between the two germline ends. The CDR3 has 15 residues. CDR3 sequence: CASSQDPGSVYGYTF. Here the CDR3 DNA reads TGTGCCAGCAGCCAAGACCCGGGGTCCGTCTATGGCTACACCTTC.

V is TRBV2 and J is TRBJ2-7, with a possible D match to TRBD2 (6 bases). The germline CDR1 and CDR2 sequences are SNHLY and FYNNEI. Between the trimmed V and J ends, which lost 4 bases and 2 bases, there was a span of 6 bases. CDR3 length: 12 residues. CDR3 nucleotide sequence: TGTGCCAGCAGTGCTAGCGCCTACGAGCAGTACTTC. This gives the protein CASSASAYEQYF.

The chain combines TRBV14 with TRBJ1-2, with D tentatively TRBD1 (5 bases). This CDR3 has 16 residues. Germline V gene lookup returns CDR1 SGHDN and CDR2 FVKESK. V was trimmed by 2 bases and J by 4 bases, leaving 17 bases between them. CDR3 protein: CASSQQRQGGPYGYTF. The CDR3 region has the DNA TGTGCCAGCAGCCAACAACGGCAGGGTGGCCCCTATGGCTACACCTTC.

The chain carries TRBV27 and TRBJ2-7; D is perhaps TRBD2 (5 bases). CDR1 MNHEY and CDR2 SMNVEV come from the germline V gene (reference sequence). Trimming pared 5 bases from V and 3 bases from J, leaving 20 bases between. This CDR3 spans 16 amino acids. The CDR3 DNA is TGTGCCAGCAGTCTCCGACCTCAACTAGAGGTCTACGAGCAGTACTTC. Amino acid sequence: CASSLRPQLEVYEQYF.

This clone was detected many times. The chain combines TRBV27 with TRBJ2-7; 7 bases align to TRBD1. This CDR3 has 12 amino acids. The junction had 4 bases not matched to a gene; V was cut back by 8 bases and J by 3 bases. Germline V gives CDR1 MNHEY, CDR2 SMNVEV (reference sequence). Written as DNA, the CDR3 is TGTGCCAGCGGGACAGCGAACTACGAGCAGTACTTC. Amino acids: CASGTANYEQYF.

The chain couples TRBV2 to TRBJ1-1; D call uncertain. Between the trimmed V and J ends, which lost 6 bases and 3 bases, there was a span of 11 bases. The V gene's germline CDR1 is SNHLY and CDR2 FYNNEI. CDR3 size: 13 residues. Written as DNA, the CDR3 is TGTGCCAGCAGCCAAAACGGGTACACTGAAGCTTTCTTT. This sequence encodes CASSQNGYTEAFF.

The chain has TRBV4-1 and TRBJ1-2, with D maybe TRBD1 (6 bases). Per germline, CDR1 MGHRA and CDR2 YSYEKL. V lost 0 bases and J 8 bases, leaving 10 bases between the germline ends. The CDR3 length is 13 residues. Here the CDR3 reads CASSQEKGVGYTF. As DNA, the CDR3 is TGCGCCAGCAGCCAAGAGAAGGGGGTCGGCTACACCTTC.

This clone was detected once. CDR3 residues: CASSFKLNEQFF. CDR3 nucleotides: TGTGCCAGCAGCTTCAAGCTCAATGAGCAGTTCTTC. V and J are TRBV11-3 and TRBJ2-1; D gene unclear. The CDR3 loop spans 12 amino acids. Trimming stripped 3 bases from V and 6 bases from J, with 6 bases between. CDR1 and CDR2 from the germline V gene are SGHNT and YENEEA.

The chain carries TRBV9 and TRBJ2-3; TRBD2 agrees at 12 bases. With V trimmed by 0 bases and J by 4 bases, 6 bases remained unmatched. CDR3 length: 17 residues. The germline V gene has CDR1 SGDLS and CDR2 YYNGEE. The CDR3 protein is CASSVASSSGGADTQYF. Written as DNA, the CDR3 is TGTGCCAGCAGCGTAGCTTCGTCTAGCGGGGGGGCAGATACGCAGTATTTT. Drawing the rest from reference TRBV9 and TRBJ2-3, the complete variable domain is DSGVTQTPKHLITATGQRVTLRCSPRSGDLSVYWYQQSLDQGLQFLIQYYNGEERAKGNILERFSAQQFPDLHSELNLSSLELGDSALYFCASSVASSSGGADTQYFGPGTRLTVL.